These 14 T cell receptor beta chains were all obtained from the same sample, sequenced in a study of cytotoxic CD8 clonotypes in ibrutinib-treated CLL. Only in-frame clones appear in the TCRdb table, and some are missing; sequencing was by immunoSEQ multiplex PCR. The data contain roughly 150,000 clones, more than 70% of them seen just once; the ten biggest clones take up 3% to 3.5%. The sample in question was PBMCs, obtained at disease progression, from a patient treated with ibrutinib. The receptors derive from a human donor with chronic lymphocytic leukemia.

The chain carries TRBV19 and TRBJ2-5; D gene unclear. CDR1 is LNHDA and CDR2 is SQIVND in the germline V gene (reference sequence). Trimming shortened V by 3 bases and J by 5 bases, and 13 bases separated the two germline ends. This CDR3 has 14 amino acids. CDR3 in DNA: TGTGCCAGTAGTATTATAGTGACGGCGGAGACCCAGTACTTC. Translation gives CASSIIVTAETQYF.

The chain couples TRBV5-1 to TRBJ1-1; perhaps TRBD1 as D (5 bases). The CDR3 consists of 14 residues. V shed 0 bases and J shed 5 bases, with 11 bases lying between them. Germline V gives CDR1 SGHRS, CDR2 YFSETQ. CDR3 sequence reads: CASSLDGRGTEAFF. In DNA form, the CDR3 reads TGCGCCAGCAGCTTGGATGGGAGGGGTACTGAAGCTTTCTTT.

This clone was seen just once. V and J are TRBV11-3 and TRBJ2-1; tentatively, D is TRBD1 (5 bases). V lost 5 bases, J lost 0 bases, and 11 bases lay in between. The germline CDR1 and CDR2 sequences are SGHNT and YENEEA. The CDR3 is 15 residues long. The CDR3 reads CASSPRQNSYNEQFF. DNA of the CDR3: TGTGCCAGCAGCCCAAGACAGAACTCCTACAATGAGCAGTTCTTC.

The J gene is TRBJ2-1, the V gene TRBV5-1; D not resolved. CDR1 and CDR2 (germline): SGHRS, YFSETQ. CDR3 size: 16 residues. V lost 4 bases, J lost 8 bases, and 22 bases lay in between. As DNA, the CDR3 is TGCGCCAGCAGCCAACTCCCGGGCTCCCAGACCCATGAGCAGTTCTTC. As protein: CASSQLPGSQTHEQFF. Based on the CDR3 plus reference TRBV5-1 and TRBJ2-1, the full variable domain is KAGVTQTPRYLIKTRGQQVTLSCSPISGHRSVSWYQQTPGQGLQFLFEYFSETQRNKGNFPGRFSGRQFSNSRSEMNVSTLELGDSALYLCASSQLPGSQTHEQFFGPGTRLTVL.

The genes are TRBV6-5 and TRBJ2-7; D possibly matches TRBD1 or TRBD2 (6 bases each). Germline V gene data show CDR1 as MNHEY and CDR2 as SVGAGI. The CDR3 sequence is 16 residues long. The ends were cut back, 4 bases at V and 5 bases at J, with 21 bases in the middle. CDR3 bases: TGTGCCAGCAGTTTGCTCGGGGGTCAGGGGCCGGACGAGCAGTACTTC. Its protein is CASSLLGGQGPDEQYF.

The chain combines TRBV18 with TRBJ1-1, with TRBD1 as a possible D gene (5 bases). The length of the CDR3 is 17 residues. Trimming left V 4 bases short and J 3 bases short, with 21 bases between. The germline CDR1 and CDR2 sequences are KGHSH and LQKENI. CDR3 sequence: CASSQRQLFNEYTEAFF. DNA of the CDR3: TGTGCCAGCTCACAACGACAGCTGTTTAACGAGTACACTGAAGCTTTCTTT.

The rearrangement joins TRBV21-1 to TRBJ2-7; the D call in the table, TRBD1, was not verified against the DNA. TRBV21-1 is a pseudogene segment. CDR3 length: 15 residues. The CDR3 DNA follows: TGTGCCAGCAGCAAAGGGGGGCGCCCCTCCTACGAGCAGTACTTC. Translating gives CASSKGGRPSYEQYF.

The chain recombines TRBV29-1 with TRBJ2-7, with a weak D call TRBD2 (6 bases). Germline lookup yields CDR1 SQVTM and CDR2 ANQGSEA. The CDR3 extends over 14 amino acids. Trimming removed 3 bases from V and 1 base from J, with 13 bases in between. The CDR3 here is CSVDSAGTSYEQYF. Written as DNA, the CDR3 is TGCAGCGTTGACTCGGCAGGGACTTCCTACGAGCAGTACTTC.

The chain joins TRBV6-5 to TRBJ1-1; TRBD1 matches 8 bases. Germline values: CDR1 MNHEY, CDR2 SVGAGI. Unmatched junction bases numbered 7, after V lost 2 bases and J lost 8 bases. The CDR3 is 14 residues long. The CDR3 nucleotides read TGTGCCAGCAGTTACGAGCCAGGGGGCGAGGAAGCTTTCTTT. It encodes CASSYEPGGEEAFF.

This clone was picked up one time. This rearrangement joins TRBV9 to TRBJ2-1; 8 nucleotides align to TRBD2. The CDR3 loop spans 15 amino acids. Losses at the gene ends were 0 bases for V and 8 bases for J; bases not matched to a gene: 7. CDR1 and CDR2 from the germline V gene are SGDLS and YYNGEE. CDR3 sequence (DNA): TGTGCCAGCAGCGTAGACAGCGGGAGCTTGGATGAGCAGTTCTTC. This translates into CASSVDSGSLDEQFF.

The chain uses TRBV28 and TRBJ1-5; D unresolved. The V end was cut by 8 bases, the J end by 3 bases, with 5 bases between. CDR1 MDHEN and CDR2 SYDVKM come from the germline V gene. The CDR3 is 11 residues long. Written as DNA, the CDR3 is TGTGCCAGCGGTATCAATCAGCCCCAGCATTTT. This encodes CASGINQPQHF. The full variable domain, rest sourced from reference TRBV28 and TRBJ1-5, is DVKVTQSSRYLVKRTGEKVFLECVQDMDHENMFWYRQDPGLGLRLIYFSYDVKMKEKGDIPEGYSVSREKKERFSLILESASTNQTSMYLCASGINQPQHFGDGTRLSIL.

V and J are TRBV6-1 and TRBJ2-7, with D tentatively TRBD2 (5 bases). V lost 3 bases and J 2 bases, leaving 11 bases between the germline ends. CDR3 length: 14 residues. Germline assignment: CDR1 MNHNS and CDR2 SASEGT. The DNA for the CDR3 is TGTGCCAGCAGTGATCTAGCAGGAACCTACGAGCAGTACTTC. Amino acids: CASSDLAGTYEQYF.

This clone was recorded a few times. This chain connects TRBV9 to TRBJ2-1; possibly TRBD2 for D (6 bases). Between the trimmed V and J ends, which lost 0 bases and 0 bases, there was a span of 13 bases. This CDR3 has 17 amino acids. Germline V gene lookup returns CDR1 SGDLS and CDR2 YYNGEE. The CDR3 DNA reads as TGTGCCAGCAGCGTAGTAGCGGTCGTAAGCTCCTACAATGAGCAGTTCTTC. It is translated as CASSVVAVVSSYNEQFF.

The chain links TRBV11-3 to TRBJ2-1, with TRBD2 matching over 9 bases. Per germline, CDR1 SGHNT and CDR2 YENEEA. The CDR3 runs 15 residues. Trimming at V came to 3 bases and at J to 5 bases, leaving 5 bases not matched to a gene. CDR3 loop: CASSLMAGGNNEQFF. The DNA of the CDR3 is TGTGCCAGCAGCTTGATGGCGGGAGGGAACAATGAGCAGTTCTTC.